The 8 T cell receptor beta chains listed next were all sequenced from one sample in a study of B cell selection in AIRE deficiency. Conventional CD4 T cells were sorted as CD4+CD127+ cells. Measured with immunoSEQ multiplex PCR; TCRdb has only the in-frame clones, and not every one. The sample shows around 23,000 clones, 95% to 96% of them seen only once. The sequenced sample was CD4+CD127+ conventional T cells sorted from PBMCs. These receptors all stem from a human donor in good health.

The chain carries TRBV13 and TRBJ2-2; 9 bases map to TRBD1. V trimming: 6 bases; J trimming: 7 bases; junction bases outside the gene matches: 9. Germline CDR1 PRHDT, CDR2 FYEKMQ (reference sequence). The CDR3 consists of 15 residues. The CDR3 is CASRATGGSIGELFF. Written as DNA, the CDR3 is TGTGCCAGCAGGGCCACAGGGGGCTCGATCGGGGAGCTGTTTTTT.

The chain links TRBV7-6 to TRBJ1-1; the D is unclear. CDR3 size: 15 residues. Trimming left V 5 bases short and J 3 bases short, with 16 bases between. In germline, CDR1 is SGHVS, CDR2 FNYEAQ. CDR3: CASSQRSHGDTEAFF. DNA for the CDR3: TGTGCCAGCAGCCAGCGGTCTCACGGGGACACTGAAGCTTTCTTT.

This clone came up a few times. The chain has TRBV2 and TRBJ1-5; D is possibly TRBD1 (5 bases). Germline loops: CDR1 SNHLY, CDR2 FYNNEI. The CDR3 covers 14 residues. Trimming removed 3 bases at V and 3 bases at J, with 9 bases between. The CDR3: CASSDRQINQPQHF. The CDR3 coding sequence is TGTGCCAGCAGTGACCGACAGATCAATCAGCCCCAGCATTTT.

The V call is TRBV25-1, the J call TRBJ2-1; TRBD2 matches 11 bases. The junction had 8 bases not matched to a gene; V was cut back by 0 bases and J by 4 bases. Germline loops: CDR1 MGHDK, CDR2 SYGVNS. There are 18 residues in the CDR3. As DNA, the CDR3 is TGTGCCAGCAGTGAATATAGCGGGAGGGCCTGGTCATACAATGAGCAGTTCTTC. Translation gives CASSEYSGRAWSYNEQFF.

As DNA, the CDR3 is TGTGCCAGCAGTGAATATCGGCGGAGCCAAGAGACCCAGTACTTC. Translated: CASSEYRRSQETQYF. The chain carries TRBV25-1 and TRBJ2-5; D gene ambiguous. Trimming removed 0 bases from V and 1 base from J, with 9 bases in between. This CDR3 is built from 15 residues. CDR1 and CDR2 from the germline V gene are MGHDK and SYGVNS.

This rearrangement joins TRBV2 to TRBJ2-2, with TRBD2 as a possible D gene (6 bases). The germline CDR1 and CDR2 sequences are SNHLY and FYNNEI. The CDR3 is made up of 13 amino acids. Trimming removed 7 bases at V and 2 bases at J, with 8 bases between. The CDR3 DNA follows: TGTGCCAGCACGGGGACTAACACCGGGGAGCTGTTTTTT. It is translated as CASTGTNTGELFF.

V is TRBV7-6 and J is TRBJ2-5; D possibly corresponds to TRBD2 (5 bases). The better agreement between TRBJ2-7 and the DNA end casts doubt on the J call. Germline V gene sequence: CDR1 SGHVS, CDR2 FNYEAQ. CDR3 length equals 14 residues. Here the CDR3 DNA reads TGTGCCAGCAGCCCGAGCGGTTTTCCCTACGAGCAGTACTTC. Protein sequence: CASSPSGFPYEQYF.

The V and J genes are TRBV15 and TRBJ2-7, with D possibly matching TRBD1 (6 bases). V was shortened by 0 bases and J by 6 bases, with 12 bases between the two germline ends. This CDR3 is 14 amino acids long. Germline assignment: CDR1 LNHNV and CDR2 YYDKDF (reference sequence). In nucleotides, the CDR3 is TGTGCCACCAGCAGAGATAACAGGGCAGGCGAGCAGTACTTC. It is translated as CATSRDNRAGEQYF.